What follows are 8 T cell receptor beta chains derived from one specimen sequenced in a study of T cell responses to AZD1222 COVID-19 vaccine. The repertoire was sequenced with immunoSEQ multiplex PCR; TCRdb's copy has only in-frame clones and lacks some. The repertoire holds 85,000 to 90,000 clones, with 85% to 90% as singletons. This sample comprised peripheral blood, obtained on day 0 of MenACWY control vaccination. These TCRs come from an adult in good health.

The CDR3 region has the DNA TGTGCCAGCACCGCGACAGGGGCGGGGGGCTACACCTTC. Translating gives CASTATGAGGYTF. V is TRBV6-5 and J is TRBJ1-2; 8 nucleotides align to TRBD1. The CDR3 has 13 residues. With 7 bases clipped from V and 8 bases from J, the junction kept 9 bases outside the gene matches. Germline values: CDR1 MNHEY, CDR2 SVGAGI.

V usage is TRBV21-1 and J usage is TRBJ1-1. TRBV21-1 is flagged as a pseudogene. This CDR3 is built from 15 residues. CDR3 protein: CASTKRKGTNTEAFF. DNA for the CDR3: TGTGCCAGCACTAAACGGAAGGGAACGAACACTGAAGCTTTCTTT.

The CDR3 loop reads CASNSAGGTQYF. CDR3 bases: TGTGCCAGCAATTCAGCAGGTGGTACGCAGTATTTT. The chain is built from TRBV6-5 and TRBJ2-3; no reliable D call. Germline V lookup: CDR1 MNHEY, CDR2 SVGAGI. The CDR3 spans 12 residues. V was clipped by 7 bases and J by 8 bases, with 13 bases between them.

The rearrangement joins TRBV7-9 to TRBJ2-7; 8 nucleotides agree with TRBD1. Germline CDR1 SEHNR, CDR2 FQNEAQ (reference sequence). The CDR3 runs 14 residues. Trimming took 1 base from V and 4 from J; bases not matched to a gene: 3. CDR3 sequence (DNA): TGTGCCAGCAGCTTAGGGACAGGGAGGTACGAGCAGTACTTC. This translates into CASSLGTGRYEQYF.

The chain is built from TRBV4-2 and TRBJ1-5, with D perhaps TRBD1 (5 bases). V was trimmed by 0 bases and J by 6 bases, leaving 15 bases between them. The V gene's germline CDR1 is LGHNA and CDR2 YNFKEQ. CDR3 size: 16 residues. The CDR3 region is CASSQDYSGTSQPQHF. CDR3 bases: TGTGCCAGCAGCCAAGATTACTCAGGGACCAGTCAGCCCCAGCATTTT.

The chain combines TRBV7-9 with TRBJ1-4; maybe TRBD1 (5 bases). The CDR3 is 16 amino acids. Trimming cost V 0 bases and J 8 bases, with 16 bases left between them. Germline V lookup: CDR1 SEHNR, CDR2 FQNEAQ (reference sequence). In nucleotides, the CDR3 is TGTGCCAGCAGCTTAGCGATGGGGCAGGGAGGAGAAAAACTGTTTTTT. Translated: CASSLAMGQGGEKLFF.

This chain uses TRBV6-5 with TRBJ2-3; maybe TRBD1 (5 bases). Trimming pared 2 bases from V and 1 base from J, leaving 7 bases between. From germline, CDR1 is MNHEY and CDR2 SVGAGI. There are 14 residues in the CDR3. Here the CDR3 DNA reads TGTGCCAGCAGTTACCGCAGGGGCACAGATACGCAGTATTTT. This translates into CASSYRRGTDTQYF.

V is TRBV5-6 and J is TRBJ2-2; D may be TRBD2 (5 bases). The CDR3 runs 18 residues. Looked up from germline, CDR1 is SGHDT and CDR2 is YYEEEE. Trimming cost V 2 bases and J 3 bases, with 20 bases left between them. CDR3 sequence: CASSFNGQSTRDTGELFF. The CDR3 DNA reads TGTGCCAGCAGCTTTAATGGGCAATCAACTAGAGACACCGGGGAGCTGTTTTTT.